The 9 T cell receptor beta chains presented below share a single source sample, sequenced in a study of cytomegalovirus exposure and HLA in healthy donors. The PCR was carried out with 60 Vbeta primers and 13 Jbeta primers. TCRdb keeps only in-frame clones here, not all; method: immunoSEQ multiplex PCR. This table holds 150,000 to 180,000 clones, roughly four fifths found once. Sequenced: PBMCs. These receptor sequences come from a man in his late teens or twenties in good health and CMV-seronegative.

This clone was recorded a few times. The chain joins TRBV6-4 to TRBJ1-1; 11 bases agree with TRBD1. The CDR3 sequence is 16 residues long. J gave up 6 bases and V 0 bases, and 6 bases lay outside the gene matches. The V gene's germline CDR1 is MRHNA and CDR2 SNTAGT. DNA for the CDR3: TGTGCCAGCAGTGACTCGGCCGGACAGGGGGCTTCTGAAGCTTTCTTT. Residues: CASSDSAGQGASEAFF.

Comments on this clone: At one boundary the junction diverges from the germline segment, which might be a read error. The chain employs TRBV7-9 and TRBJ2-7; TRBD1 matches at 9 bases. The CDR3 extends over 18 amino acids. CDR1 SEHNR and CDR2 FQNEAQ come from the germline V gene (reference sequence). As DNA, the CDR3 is TGTTCCAGCAGCTTAAGACACCGGGACCCGACAGGGGGACGCGAGCAGTACTTC. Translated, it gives CSSSLRHRDPTGGREQYF.

Here the CDR3 DNA reads TGCGCCAGCAGTCACGTCTCTAGCGGGAGAGGAGAGACCCAGTACTTC. As protein: CASSHVSSGRGETQYF. The chain couples TRBV10-1 to TRBJ2-5, with TRBD2 matching 10 bases. There are 16 residues in the CDR3. Germline loops: CDR1 WNHNN, CDR2 SYGVQD (reference sequence). Trimming took 5 bases from V and 4 from J; bases not matched to a gene: 10.

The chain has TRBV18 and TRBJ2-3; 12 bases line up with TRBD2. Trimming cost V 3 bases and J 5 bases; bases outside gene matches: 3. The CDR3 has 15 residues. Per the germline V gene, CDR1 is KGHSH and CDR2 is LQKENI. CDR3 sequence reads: CASSPGLAGQDTQYF. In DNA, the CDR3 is TGTGCCAGCTCACCCGGACTAGCGGGACAAGATACGCAGTATTTT.

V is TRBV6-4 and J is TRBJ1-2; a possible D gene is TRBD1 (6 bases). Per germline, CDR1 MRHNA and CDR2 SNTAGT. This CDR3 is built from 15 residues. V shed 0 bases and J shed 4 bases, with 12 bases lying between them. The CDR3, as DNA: TGTGCCAGCAGTGACTCGTCGCAGGGGATCTATGGCTACACCTTC. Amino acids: CASSDSSQGIYGYTF.

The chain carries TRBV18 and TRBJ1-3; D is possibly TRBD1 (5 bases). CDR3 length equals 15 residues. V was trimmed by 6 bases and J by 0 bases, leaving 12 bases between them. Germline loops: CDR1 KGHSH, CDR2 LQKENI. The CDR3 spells CASSQRGSSGNTIYF. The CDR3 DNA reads TGTGCCAGCTCCCAAAGGGGTAGCTCTGGAAACACCATATATTTT.

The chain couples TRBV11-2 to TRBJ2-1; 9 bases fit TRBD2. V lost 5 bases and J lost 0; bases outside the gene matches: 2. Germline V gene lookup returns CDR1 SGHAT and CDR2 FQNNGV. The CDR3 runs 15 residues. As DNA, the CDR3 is TGTGCCAGCAGCCCTAGCGGGATCTCCTACAATGAGCAGTTCTTC. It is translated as CASSPSGISYNEQFF.

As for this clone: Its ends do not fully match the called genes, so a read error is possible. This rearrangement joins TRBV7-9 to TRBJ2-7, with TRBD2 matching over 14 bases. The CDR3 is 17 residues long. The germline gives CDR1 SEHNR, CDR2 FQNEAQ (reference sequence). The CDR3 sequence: CSSSLGTSGSRGYEQYF. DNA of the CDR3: TGTTCCAGCAGCTTAGGGACTAGCGGGAGTAGGGGATACGAGCAGTACTTC.

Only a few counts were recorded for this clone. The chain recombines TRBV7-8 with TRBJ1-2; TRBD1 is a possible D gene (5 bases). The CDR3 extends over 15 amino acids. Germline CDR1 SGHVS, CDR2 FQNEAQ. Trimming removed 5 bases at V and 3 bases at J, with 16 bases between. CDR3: CASSTRVGRDYGYTF. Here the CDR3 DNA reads TGTGCCAGCAGCACTCGTGTGGGCAGGGACTATGGCTACACCTTC.